This T cell receptor beta chain is drawn from a study of blood T cell repertoires in COVID-19. Method: immunoSEQ multiplex PCR; TCRdb's copy keeps in-frame clones and lacks some. Counted here are hundreds of thousands of clones, about 90% occurring once; the ten biggest clones make up 2.5% to 3.5%. Germline assignment: CDR1 KGHSH and CDR2 LQKENI. CDR3 length equals 15 residues. Trimming cost V 3 bases and J 4 bases; bases outside gene matches: 7. This chain links TRBV18 with TRBJ1-2, with TRBD1 identical over 8 bases. The receptor comes from a woman between 25 and 40 years old who had recovered from COVID-19. The material sequenced was PBMCs or T cells enriched from blood (not recorded which). The CDR3 sequence is CASSPGDRTAYGYTF. DNA for the CDR3: TGTGCCAGCTCACCGGGGGACAGGACTGCCTATGGCTACACCTTC.